Listed here are 18 T cell receptor beta chains from one sample, sequenced in a study of tumor-infiltrating lymphocytes in localized non-small cell lung cancer. Measured with immunoSEQ multiplex PCR; TCRdb has only the in-frame clones, and not every one. The sample holds 11,000 to 15,000 clones, 65% to 90% seen once. The sequenced sample consisted of lung tumor tissue. The receptors originated from a human donor with non-small cell lung cancer.

This chain connects TRBV7-6 to TRBJ1-6, with 9 bases aligning to TRBD1. The V gene end was trimmed by 5 bases and the J gene end by 10 bases; junction bases not matched to a gene: 9. This CDR3 has 15 residues. Germline CDR1 is SGHVS and CDR2 is FNYEAQ. The CDR3 region has the DNA TGTGCCAGCAGCATTACAGGGGGCGTACAGTCACCCCTCCACTTT. Amino acid sequence: CASSITGGVQSPLHF.

V is TRBV29-1 and J is TRBJ2-7, with TRBD2 identical over 10 bases. The CDR3 is 15 amino acids. Germline values: CDR1 SQVTM, CDR2 ANQGSEA. Losses at the gene ends were 3 bases for V and 0 bases for J; bases not matched to a gene: 5. As DNA, the CDR3 is TGCAGCGTTGACCGCCCTAGCGGGAGCTCCTACGAGCAGTACTTC. Amino acids: CSVDRPSGSSYEQYF.

The gene calls are TRBV10-3 and TRBJ1-2; 7 bases line up with TRBD1. J lost 6 bases, V lost 7 bases, and 14 bases had no gene match. Germline CDR1 reads ENHRY; CDR2 reads SYGVKD. This CDR3 contains 15 residues. In nucleotides, the CDR3 is TGTGCCATCACGAGTTCCCTGCAGGGGGGAGATGGCTACACCTTC. Translation gives CAITSSLQGGDGYTF.

The chain carries TRBV7-3 and TRBJ2-3; tentatively, D is TRBD2 (6 bases). The CDR3 is made up of 15 amino acids. Germline V gives CDR1 SGHTA, CDR2 FQGTGA. V dropped 4 bases and J dropped 2 bases, with 13 bases sitting between them. CDR3 bases: TGTGCCAGCAGCTCATCCCCGGACTACACAGATACGCAGTATTTT. The encoded protein is CASSSSPDYTDTQYF.

This rearrangement joins TRBV5-8 to TRBJ1-2; 10 nucleotides align to TRBD1. Germline CDR1 and CDR2: SGHTS and YDEGEE. V gave up 4 bases and J gave up 5 bases; unmatched junction bases: 5. CDR3 length: 14 residues. CDR3 region: CASSMGQGLYGYTF. For the CDR3, the DNA is TGTGCCAGCAGCATGGGACAGGGGCTTTATGGCTACACCTTC.

The genes are TRBV2 and TRBJ2-3, with 7 bases fitting TRBD2. Germline CDR1 is SNHLY and CDR2 is FYNNEI. The CDR3 is 14 amino acids. The V gene end was trimmed by 1 base and the J gene end by 5 bases; junction bases not matched to a gene: 3. CDR3 in amino acids: CASSEDGRGDTQYF. The CDR3 DNA reads as TGTGCCAGCAGTGAAGATGGGAGGGGAGATACGCAGTATTTT.

The rearrangement uses TRBV7-3 and TRBJ1-1; D gene uncertain. The germline V gene encodes CDR1 SGHTA and CDR2 FQGTGA. There are 13 residues in the CDR3. V gave up 3 bases and J gave up 8 bases, with 13 bases separating them. The CDR3 loop is CASSFSFETEAFF. CDR3 in DNA: TGTGCCAGCAGCTTCTCGTTCGAGACAGAAGCTTTCTTT.

V is TRBV5-1 and J is TRBJ2-4; TRBD1 aligns across 7 bases. Looked up from germline, CDR1 is SGHRS and CDR2 is YFSETQ. The ends lost 3 bases at V and 15 bases at J; junction bases unmatched: 12. The CDR3 runs to 13 residues. This CDR3 is CASSSETGPSWYF. CDR3 in DNA: TGCGCCAGCAGCTCCGAGACAGGGCCCTCGTGGTACTTC.

V is TRBV5-1 and J is TRBJ2-5, with 11 bases that match TRBD1. The length of the CDR3 is 17 residues. After removal of 3 bases from V and 5 bases from J, the junction contained 12 bases not matched to a gene. Germline lookup yields CDR1 SGHRS and CDR2 YFSETQ. The CDR3 coding sequence is TGCGCCAGCAGCTATTTAGTAGCCGGGACAGGGGGGGAGACCCAGTACTTC. Translated: CASSYLVAGTGGETQYF.

The gene calls are TRBV10-3 and TRBJ1-6, with TRBD1 matching 8 bases. The CDR3 loop spans 13 amino acids. The V and J ends lost 5 bases and 9 bases, in that order; junction bases with no gene match: 3. Germline V gene lookup returns CDR1 ENHRY and CDR2 SYGVKD. The CDR3 region has the DNA TGTGCCATCAGTACAGGGGGGGGTTCACCCCTCCACTTT. It codes for CAISTGGGSPLHF.

The chain is built from TRBV4-1 and TRBJ2-3; D gene uncertain. V was clipped by 0 bases and J by 2 bases, with 6 bases between them. CDR3 length equals 14 residues. Germline V gene sequence: CDR1 MGHRA, CDR2 YSYEKL. CDR3 coding DNA: TGCGCCAGCAGCCAAGAAGTTGACACAGATACGCAGTATTTT. Amino acid sequence: CASSQEVDTDTQYF.

The chain joins TRBV5-1 to TRBJ1-4; 8 bases line up with TRBD1. The CDR3 consists of 13 residues. The germline V gene has CDR1 SGHRS and CDR2 YFSETQ. V shed 3 bases, J shed 8 bases, and the junction held 3 bases outside the gene matches. The CDR3, as DNA: TGCGCCAGCAGCTCGACAGGGGAGGAAAAACTGTTTTTT. Translated, it gives CASSSTGEEKLFF.

The V gene is TRBV30, the J gene TRBJ2-5, with 8 bases that match TRBD1. The CDR3 totals 14 residues. Germline CDR1 reads GTSNPN; CDR2 reads SVGIG (reference sequence). J was trimmed by 5 bases and V by 3 bases; bases with no gene match: 8. The CDR3 coding sequence is TGTGCCTGGAGCGAAAGCCGGGACAGGGAGACCCAGTACTTC. Protein: CAWSESRDRETQYF.

V is TRBV5-4 and J is TRBJ2-7; D unresolved. This CDR3 comprises 14 residues. The V and J ends lost 4 bases and 3 bases respectively, with 14 bases between them. Germline CDR1 reads SGHNT; CDR2 reads YYREEE (reference sequence). The CDR3 sequence is CASSDARTFYEQYF. The CDR3 DNA sequence: TGTGCCAGCAGCGATGCCCGGACCTTCTACGAGCAGTACTTC.

The chain couples TRBV27 to TRBJ2-2; D is undetermined. CDR3 size: 11 residues. Trimming pared 4 bases from V and 3 bases from J, leaving 0 bases between. Looked up from germline, CDR1 is MNHEY and CDR2 is SMNVEV (reference sequence). In DNA, the CDR3 is TGTGCCAGCAGTTACACCGGGGAGCTGTTTTTT. As protein: CASSYTGELFF.

This clone has just one count. The J gene is TRBJ2-7, the V gene TRBV7-9; possibly TRBD1 for D (5 bases). With 4 bases removed from V and 6 bases from J, the gap between germline ends came to 19 bases. The CDR3 spans 15 residues. Germline values: CDR1 SEHNR, CDR2 FQNEAQ (reference sequence). The chain's CDR3 is CASSSKGGRVGEQYF. The CDR3 DNA follows: TGTGCCAGCAGCTCAAAGGGTGGCAGGGTAGGCGAGCAGTACTTC.

This clone has just one count. The chain carries TRBV30 and TRBJ1-1; 7 bases line up with TRBD1. Germline loops: CDR1 GTSNPN, CDR2 SVGIG (reference sequence). The CDR3 length is 13 residues. V lost 1 base and J lost 6; bases outside the gene matches: 5. The CDR3, as DNA: TGTGCCTGGAGTGGAACAGGGGTTGCTGAAGCTTTCTTT. This gives the protein CAWSGTGVAEAFF.

V and J are TRBV5-6 and TRBJ1-4, with TRBD1 matching 8 bases. The CDR3 spans 15 residues. Trimming removed 1 base from V and 10 bases from J; junction bases left unmatched: 9. Per germline, CDR1 SGHDT and CDR2 YYEEEE. The CDR3, as DNA: TGTGCCAGCAGCTTGTTCGGTACAGGGGGGGGAAAACTGTTTTTT. This codes for CASSLFGTGGGKLFF.